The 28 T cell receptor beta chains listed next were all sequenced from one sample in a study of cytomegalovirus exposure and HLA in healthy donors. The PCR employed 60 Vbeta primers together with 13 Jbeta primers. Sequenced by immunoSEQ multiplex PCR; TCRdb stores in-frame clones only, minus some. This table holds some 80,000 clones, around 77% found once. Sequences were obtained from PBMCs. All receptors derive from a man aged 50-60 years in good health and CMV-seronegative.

CDR3 loop: CASSLFGGADSPLHF. DNA for the CDR3: TGTGCCAGCAGCTTATTTGGGGGCGCGGATTCACCCCTCCACTTT. The rearrangement joins TRBV7-2 to TRBJ1-6; possibly TRBD1 for D (6 bases). V was cut by 2 bases and J by 8 bases, with 13 bases left in between. Germline CDR1 is SGHTA and CDR2 is FQGNSA. CDR3 length: 15 residues.

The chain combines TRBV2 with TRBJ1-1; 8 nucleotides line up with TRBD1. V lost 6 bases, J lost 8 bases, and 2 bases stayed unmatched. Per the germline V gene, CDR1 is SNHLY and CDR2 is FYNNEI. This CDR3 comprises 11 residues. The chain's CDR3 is CASSRTGEAFF. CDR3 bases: TGTGCCAGCAGCCGGACAGGGGAAGCTTTCTTT.

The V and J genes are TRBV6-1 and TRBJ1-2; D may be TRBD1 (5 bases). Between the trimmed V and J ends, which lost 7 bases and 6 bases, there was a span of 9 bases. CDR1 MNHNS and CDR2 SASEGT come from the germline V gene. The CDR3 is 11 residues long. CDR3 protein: CASTLGDGYTF. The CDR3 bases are TGTGCCAGCACCTTAGGGGATGGCTACACCTTC.

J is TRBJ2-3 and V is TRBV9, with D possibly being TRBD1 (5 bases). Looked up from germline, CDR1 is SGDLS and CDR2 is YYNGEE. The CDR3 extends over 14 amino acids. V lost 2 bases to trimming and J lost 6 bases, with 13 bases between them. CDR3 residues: CASSVGLGLDTQYF. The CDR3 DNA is TGTGCCAGCAGCGTGGGGCTTGGTTTGGATACGCAGTATTTT.

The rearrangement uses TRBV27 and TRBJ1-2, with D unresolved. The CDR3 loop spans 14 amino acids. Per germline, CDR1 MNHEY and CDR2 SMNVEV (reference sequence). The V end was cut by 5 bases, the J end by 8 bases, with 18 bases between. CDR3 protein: CASSPLQRTFGYTF. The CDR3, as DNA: TGTGCCAGCAGTCCCCTTCAAAGGACTTTCGGCTACACCTTC.

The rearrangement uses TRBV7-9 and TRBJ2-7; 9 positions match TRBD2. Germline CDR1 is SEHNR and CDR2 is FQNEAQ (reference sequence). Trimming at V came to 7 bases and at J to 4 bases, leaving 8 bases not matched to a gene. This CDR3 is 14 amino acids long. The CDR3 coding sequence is TGTGCCAGCACCATTGGCGGGGGGGCTTACGAGCAGTACTTC. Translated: CASTIGGGAYEQYF.

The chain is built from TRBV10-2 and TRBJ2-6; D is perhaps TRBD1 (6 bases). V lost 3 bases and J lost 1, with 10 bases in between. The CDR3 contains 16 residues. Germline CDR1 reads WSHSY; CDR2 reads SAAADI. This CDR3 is CASSESQGSGANVLTF. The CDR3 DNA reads TGCGCCAGCAGTGAATCGCAGGGGTCTGGGGCCAACGTCCTGACTTTC.

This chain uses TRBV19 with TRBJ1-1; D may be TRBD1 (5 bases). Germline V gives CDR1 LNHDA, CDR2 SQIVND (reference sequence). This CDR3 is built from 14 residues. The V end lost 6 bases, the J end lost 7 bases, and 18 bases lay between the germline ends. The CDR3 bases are TGTGCCAGTAGGCAGGCATCCCGGGGGGATGAAGCTTTCTTT. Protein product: CASRQASRGDEAFF.

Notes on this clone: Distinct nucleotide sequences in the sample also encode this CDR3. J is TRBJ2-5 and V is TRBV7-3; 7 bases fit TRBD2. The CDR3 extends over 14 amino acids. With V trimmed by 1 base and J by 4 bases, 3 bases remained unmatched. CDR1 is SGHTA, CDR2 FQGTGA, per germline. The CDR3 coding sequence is TGTGCCAGCAGCTTAAGCGGGAGTCGAGAGACCCAGTACTTC. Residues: CASSLSGSRETQYF.

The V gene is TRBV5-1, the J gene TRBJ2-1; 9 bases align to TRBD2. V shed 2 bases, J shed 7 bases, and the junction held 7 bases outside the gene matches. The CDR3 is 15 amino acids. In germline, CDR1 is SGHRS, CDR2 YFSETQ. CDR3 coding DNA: TGCGCCAGCAGCTTTGGGCACAGCGGGGGGAATGAGCAGTTCTTC. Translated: CASSFGHSGGNEQFF. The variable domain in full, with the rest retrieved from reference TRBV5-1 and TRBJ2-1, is KAGVTQTPRYLIKTRGQQVTLSCSPISGHRSVSWYQQTPGQGLQFLFEYFSETQRNKGNFPGRFSGRQFSNSRSEMNVSTLELGDSALYLCASSFGHSGGNEQFFGPGTRLTVL.

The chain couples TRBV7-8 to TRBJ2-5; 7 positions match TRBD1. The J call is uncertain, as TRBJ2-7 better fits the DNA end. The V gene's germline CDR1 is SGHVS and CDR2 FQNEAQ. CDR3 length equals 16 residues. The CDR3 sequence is CASSDWTGPNSYEQYF. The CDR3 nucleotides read TGTGCCAGCAGCGATTGGACAGGCCCTAACTCCTACGAGCAGTACTTC.

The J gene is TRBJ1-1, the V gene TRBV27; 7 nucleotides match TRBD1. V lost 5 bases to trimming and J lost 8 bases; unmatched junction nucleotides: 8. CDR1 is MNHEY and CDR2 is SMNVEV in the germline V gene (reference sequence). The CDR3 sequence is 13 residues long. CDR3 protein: CASSKQGNLEAFF. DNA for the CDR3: TGTGCCAGCAGTAAACAGGGGAATCTCGAAGCTTTCTTT.

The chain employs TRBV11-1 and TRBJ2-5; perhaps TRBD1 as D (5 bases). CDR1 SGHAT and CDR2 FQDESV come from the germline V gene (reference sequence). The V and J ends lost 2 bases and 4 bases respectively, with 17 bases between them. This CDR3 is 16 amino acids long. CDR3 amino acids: CASSLNEQASRETQYF. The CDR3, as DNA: TGTGCCAGCAGCTTAAATGAACAGGCGTCCCGAGAGACCCAGTACTTC.

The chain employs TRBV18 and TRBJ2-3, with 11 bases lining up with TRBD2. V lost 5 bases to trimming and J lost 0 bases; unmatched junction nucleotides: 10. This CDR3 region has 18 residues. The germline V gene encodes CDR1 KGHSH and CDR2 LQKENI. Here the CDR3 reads CASSITSGGDPSTDTQYF. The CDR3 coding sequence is TGTGCCAGCTCAATTACTAGCGGGGGAGACCCTAGCACAGATACGCAGTATTTT.

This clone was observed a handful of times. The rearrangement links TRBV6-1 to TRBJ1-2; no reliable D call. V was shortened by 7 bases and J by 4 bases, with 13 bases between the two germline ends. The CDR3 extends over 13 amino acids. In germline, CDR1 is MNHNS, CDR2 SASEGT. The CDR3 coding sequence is TGTGCCAGCACTGATTTGGGCAGCTATGGCTACACCTTC. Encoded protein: CASTDLGSYGYTF.

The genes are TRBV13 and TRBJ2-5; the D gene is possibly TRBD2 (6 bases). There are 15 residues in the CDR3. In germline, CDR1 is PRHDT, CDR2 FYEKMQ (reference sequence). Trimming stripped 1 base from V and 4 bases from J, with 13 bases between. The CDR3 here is CASSLAGVLAETQYF. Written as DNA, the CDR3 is TGTGCCAGCAGCTTAGCGGGGGTGCTAGCAGAGACCCAGTACTTC. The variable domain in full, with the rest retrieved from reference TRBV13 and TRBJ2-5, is AAGVIQSPRHLIKEKRETATLKCYPIPRHDTVYWYQQGPGQDPQFLISFYEKMQSDKGSIPDRFSAQQFSDYHSELNMSSLELGDSALYFCASSLAGVLAETQYFGPGTRLLVL.

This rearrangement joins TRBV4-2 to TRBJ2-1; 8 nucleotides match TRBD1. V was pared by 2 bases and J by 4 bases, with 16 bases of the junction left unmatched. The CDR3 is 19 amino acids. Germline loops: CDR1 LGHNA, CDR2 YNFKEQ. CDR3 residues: CASSQQGAMRNEIYNEQFF. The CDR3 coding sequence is TGTGCCAGCAGCCAACAGGGGGCAATGAGGAATGAAATTTACAATGAGCAGTTCTTC.

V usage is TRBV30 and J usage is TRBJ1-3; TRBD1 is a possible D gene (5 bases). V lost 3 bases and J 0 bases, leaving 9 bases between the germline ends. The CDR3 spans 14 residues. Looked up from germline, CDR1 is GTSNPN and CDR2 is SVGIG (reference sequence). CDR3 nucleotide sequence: TGTGCCTGGAGCCCAGGGAACTCTGGAAACACCATATATTTT. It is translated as CAWSPGNSGNTIYF.

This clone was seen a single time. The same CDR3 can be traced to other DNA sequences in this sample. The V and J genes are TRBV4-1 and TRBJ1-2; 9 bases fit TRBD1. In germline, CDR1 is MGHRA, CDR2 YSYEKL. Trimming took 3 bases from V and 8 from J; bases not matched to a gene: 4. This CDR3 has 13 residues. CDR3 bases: TGCGCCAGCAGCCAGGACAGGGGTTCAGGCTACACCTTC. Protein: CASSQDRGSGYTF.

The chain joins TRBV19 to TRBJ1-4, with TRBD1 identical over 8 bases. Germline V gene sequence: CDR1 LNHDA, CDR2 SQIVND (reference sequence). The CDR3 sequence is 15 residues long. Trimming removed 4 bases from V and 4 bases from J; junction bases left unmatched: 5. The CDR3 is CASSTTDRGNEKLFF. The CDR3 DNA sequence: TGTGCCAGTAGTACCACCGACAGGGGTAATGAAAAACTGTTTTTT.

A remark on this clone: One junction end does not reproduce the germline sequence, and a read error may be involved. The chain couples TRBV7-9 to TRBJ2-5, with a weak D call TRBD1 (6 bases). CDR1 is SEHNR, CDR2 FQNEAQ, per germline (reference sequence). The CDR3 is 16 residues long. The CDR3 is CSSSLVSAGQQETQYF. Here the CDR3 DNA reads TGTTCCAGCAGCTTAGTCAGTGCCGGACAGCAGGAGACCCAGTACTTC.

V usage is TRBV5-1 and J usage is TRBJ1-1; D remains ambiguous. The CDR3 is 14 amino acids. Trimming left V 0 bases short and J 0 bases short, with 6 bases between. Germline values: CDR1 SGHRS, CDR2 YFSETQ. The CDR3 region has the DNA TGCGCCAGCAGCTTGGTATCCCTGAACACTGAAGCTTTCTTT. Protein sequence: CASSLVSLNTEAFF.

The CDR3 loop is CASSIIGSTEAFF. CDR3 bases: TGTGCCAGCAGTATTATCGGGTCCACTGAAGCTTTCTTT. The genes are TRBV2 and TRBJ1-1; D is uncertain. Germline V gives CDR1 SNHLY, CDR2 FYNNEI. Trimming removed 5 bases from V and 4 bases from J, with 11 bases in between. The CDR3 is 13 amino acids.

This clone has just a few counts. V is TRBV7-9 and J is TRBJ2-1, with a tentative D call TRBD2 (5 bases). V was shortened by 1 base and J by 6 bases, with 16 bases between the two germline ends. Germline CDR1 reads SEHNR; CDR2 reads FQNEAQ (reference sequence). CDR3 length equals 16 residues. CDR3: CASSLVLVPDRNEQFF. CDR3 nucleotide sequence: TGTGCCAGCAGCTTAGTACTAGTTCCCGACCGCAATGAGCAGTTCTTC.

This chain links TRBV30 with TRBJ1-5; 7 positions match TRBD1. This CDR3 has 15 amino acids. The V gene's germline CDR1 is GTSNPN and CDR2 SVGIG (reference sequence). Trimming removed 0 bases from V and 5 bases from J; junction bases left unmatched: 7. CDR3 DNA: TGTGCCTGGAGTGTGCGAGGGGGCGGATATCAGCCCCAGCATTTT. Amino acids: CAWSVRGGGYQPQHF.

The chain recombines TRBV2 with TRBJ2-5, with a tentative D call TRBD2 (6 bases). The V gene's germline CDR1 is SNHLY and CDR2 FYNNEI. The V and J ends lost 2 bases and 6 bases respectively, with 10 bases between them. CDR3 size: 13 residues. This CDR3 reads CASSEPGGKTQYF. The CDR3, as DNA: TGTGCCAGCAGTGAACCGGGCGGGAAGACCCAGTACTTC.

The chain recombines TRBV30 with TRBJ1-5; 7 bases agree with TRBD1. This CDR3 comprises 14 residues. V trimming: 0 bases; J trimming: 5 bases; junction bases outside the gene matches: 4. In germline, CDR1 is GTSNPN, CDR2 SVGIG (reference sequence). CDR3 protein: CAWSVPGGHQPQHF. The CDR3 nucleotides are TGTGCCTGGAGTGTACCAGGGGGGCATCAGCCCCAGCATTTT.

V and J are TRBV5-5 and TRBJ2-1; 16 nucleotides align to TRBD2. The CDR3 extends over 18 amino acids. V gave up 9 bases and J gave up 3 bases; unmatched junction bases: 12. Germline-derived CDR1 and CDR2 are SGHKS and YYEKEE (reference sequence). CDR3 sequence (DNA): TGTGCCACGTCACTGGGACTAGCGGGGGGGCTAAACTACAATGAGCAGTTCTTC. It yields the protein CATSLGLAGGLNYNEQFF.